This T cell receptor beta chain originates from a study of blood T cell repertoires in COVID-19. Study context: Sites in the United States, Italy and Spain provided acute and convalescent COVID-19 samples.

The count of this clone is one. As processed by the authors: Amplification of reference gene primers provided the estimated nucleated cell counts. The protocol was immunoSEQ multiplex PCR, while the TCRdb copy is restricted to in-frame clones and leaves out a portion. The DNA was the basis for D and trimming; V, J and clone size are from that table. The table shows 80,000 to 90,000 clones, with more than 70% occurring only once. The germline V gene encodes CDR1 MRHNA and CDR2 SNTAGT. Trimming pared 2 bases from V and 0 bases from J, leaving 29 bases between. The CDR3 spans 22 residues. The specimen sequenced was peripheral blood. V gene TRBV6-4 combines with J gene TRBJ1-5; D might be TRBD1 (6 bases). The sequence came from a woman aged 65 to 85 with acute or convalescent COVID-19. This chain's CDR3 is CASSDTCIFFYRARYSNQPQHF. DNA of the CDR3: TGTGCCAGCAGTGACACTTGTATATTCTTTTACAGGGCAAGATATAGCAATCAGCCCCAGCATTTT.